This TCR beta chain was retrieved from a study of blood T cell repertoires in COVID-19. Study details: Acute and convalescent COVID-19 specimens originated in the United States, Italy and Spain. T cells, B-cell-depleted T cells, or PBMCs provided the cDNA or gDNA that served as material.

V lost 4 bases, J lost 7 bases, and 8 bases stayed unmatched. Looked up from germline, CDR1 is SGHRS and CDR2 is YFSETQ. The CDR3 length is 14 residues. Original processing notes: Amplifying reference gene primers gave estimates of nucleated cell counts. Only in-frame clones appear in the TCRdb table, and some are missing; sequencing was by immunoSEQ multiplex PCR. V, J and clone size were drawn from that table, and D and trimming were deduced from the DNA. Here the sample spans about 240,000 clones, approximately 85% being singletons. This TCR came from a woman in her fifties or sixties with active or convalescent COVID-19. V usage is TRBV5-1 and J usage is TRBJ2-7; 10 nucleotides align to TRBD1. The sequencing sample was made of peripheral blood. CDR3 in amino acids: CASSPDRGRGEQYF. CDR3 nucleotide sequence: TGCGCCAGCAGCCCCGACAGGGGGCGCGGGGAGCAGTACTTC.